These 9 T cell receptor beta chains were sequenced from one sample in a study of blood T cell repertoires in COVID-19. Generated by immunoSEQ multiplex PCR, the TCRdb table keeps only in-frame clones and is missing some. The table records tens of thousands of clones, approximately 87% of them present only once. Sequenced: peripheral blood. The receptors here all came from a human donor in a cohort sampled during active COVID-19.

The rearrangement joins TRBV9 to TRBJ1-1; weak D call: TRBD1 (5 bases). CDR1 SGDLS and CDR2 YYNGEE come from the germline V gene. V shed 3 bases and J shed 4 bases, with 10 bases lying between them. This CDR3 is 13 amino acids long. CDR3 sequence: CASSADSGTEAFF. DNA of the CDR3: TGTGCCAGCAGCGCCGACAGTGGCACTGAAGCTTTCTTT.

This chain connects TRBV20-1 to TRBJ2-6; maybe TRBD2 (6 bases). Germline V CDR1 and CDR2: DFQATT, SNEGSKA (reference sequence). The CDR3 runs to 16 residues. Trimming left V 3 bases short and J 0 bases short, with 12 bases between. The CDR3 sequence is CSASPSGRSGANVLTF. CDR3 coding DNA: TGCAGTGCTAGTCCAAGCGGGCGCTCTGGGGCCAACGTCCTGACTTTC.

The chain has TRBV29-1 and TRBJ1-1, with 8 bases matching TRBD1. CDR1 is SQVTM, CDR2 ANQGSEA, per germline. CDR3 length: 14 amino acids. V gave up 3 bases and J gave up 4 bases; unmatched junction bases: 7. The DNA of the CDR3 is TGCAGCGTTGACAGGGGGCGTTCCGGCACTGAAGCTTTCTTT. This codes for CSVDRGRSGTEAFF.

The genes are TRBV12-3 or TRBV12-4 and TRBJ1-1; no clear D gene. The CDR3 is 13 amino acids. V was trimmed by 5 bases and J by 6 bases, leaving 13 bases between them. The DNA of the CDR3 is TGTGCCAGCAGTCCGACAATACGCGCTGAAGCTTTCTTT. Translating it yields CASSPTIRAEAFF.

This sequence joins TRBV30 and TRBJ1-4; no firm D call. The CDR3 is 14 residues long. From germline, CDR1 is GTSNPN and CDR2 SVGIG (reference sequence). The V and J ends lost 3 bases and 8 bases respectively, with 16 bases between them. CDR3: CAWSGLEWREKLFF. The DNA of the CDR3 is TGTGCCTGGAGCGGCCTCGAGTGGAGGGAAAAACTGTTTTTT.

V gene TRBV4-3 combines with J gene TRBJ1-5, with D hard to call. This CDR3 is 17 amino acids long. CDR1 and CDR2 (germline): LGHNA, YSLEER. V lost 0 bases, J lost 1 base, and 13 bases lay in between. The CDR3 loop reads CASSQDPQGGSNQPQHF. The CDR3 DNA is TGCGCCAGCAGCCAAGACCCCCAAGGCGGGAGCAATCAGCCCCAGCATTTT.

This rearrangement joins TRBV29-1 to TRBJ2-2; D is possibly TRBD2 (6 bases). Germline V gene data show CDR1 as SQVTM and CDR2 as ANQGSEA. V lost 7 bases and J lost 2, with 14 bases in between. The CDR3 has 14 amino acids. The CDR3 sequence is CSAGVRANTGELFF. The CDR3 bases are TGCAGCGCGGGGGTCCGAGCCAACACCGGGGAGCTGTTTTTT.

This chain joins TRBV10-1 and TRBJ1-3, with D tentatively TRBD1 (6 bases). This CDR3 has 13 amino acids. The germline V gene has CDR1 WNHNN and CDR2 SYGVQD (reference sequence). V was clipped by 10 bases and J by 5 bases, with 15 bases between them. This CDR3 is CANTRGNRNTIYF. The CDR3, as DNA: TGCGCCAACACGAGGGGGAATAGAAACACCATATATTTT.

The V and J genes are TRBV19 and TRBJ1-6, with 7 bases matching TRBD1. Looked up from germline, CDR1 is LNHDA and CDR2 is SQIVND (reference sequence). The CDR3 covers 14 residues. V was clipped by 5 bases and J by 11 bases; unmatched bases: 9. The DNA for the CDR3 is TGTGCCAGTAGTGAGACAGGGAGAGAAACACCCCTCCACTTT. It translates to CASSETGRETPLHF.